This TCR beta chain originates from a study of blood T cell repertoires in COVID-19. Across the whole study: COVID-19 samples from acute and convalescent phases originated in the United States, Italy and Spain. The cDNA or gDNA used as material had been derived from T cells, B-cell-depleted T cells, or PBMCs.

CDR3 length equals 17 residues. The V gene's germline CDR1 is MNHEY and CDR2 SVGEGT. Trimming removed 6 bases at V and 2 bases at J, with 20 bases between. Using immunoSEQ multiplex PCR, the repertoire was profiled, and TCRdb retains in-frame clones only, with some absent. Of about 110,000 clones in the sample, around 85% were seen once. V usage is TRBV6-2 or TRBV6-3 and J usage is TRBJ1-3; D is unresolved. Sequencing was performed on peripheral blood. This receptor was identified in a human donor in a cohort sampled during active COVID-19. CDR3 in amino acids: CASSEQQIPPPGNTIYF. The CDR3 DNA reads TGTGCCAGCAGCGAACAACAGATCCCCCCACCTGGAAACACCATATATTTT.